This T cell receptor beta chain is drawn from a study of graft-versus-host responses after intestinal transplantation. The protocol was immunoSEQ multiplex PCR, while the TCRdb copy is restricted to in-frame clones and leaves out a portion. The sample has roughly 5,400 clones; 29% are singletons. The CDR3 spans 17 residues. Germline-derived CDR1 and CDR2 are SGDLS and YYNGEE. The V gene end was trimmed by 4 bases and the J gene end by 2 bases; junction bases not matched to a gene: 7. The source was alloreactive CD4+ T cells from a mixed lymphocyte reaction culture, collected before transplantation. Specified subset: CFSE-low proliferating T cells sorted from approximately 6-day pre-transplant mixed lymphocyte reaction (GvH or HvG direction). This rearrangement joins TRBV9 to TRBJ2-3; 13 positions match TRBD2. This TCR derives from a human patient who was an organ donor for intestinal transplantation. The CDR3 reads CASSLGLAGEHTDTQYF. The DNA of the CDR3 is TGTGCCAGCAGCCTTGGACTAGCGGGAGAGCACACAGATACGCAGTATTTT.